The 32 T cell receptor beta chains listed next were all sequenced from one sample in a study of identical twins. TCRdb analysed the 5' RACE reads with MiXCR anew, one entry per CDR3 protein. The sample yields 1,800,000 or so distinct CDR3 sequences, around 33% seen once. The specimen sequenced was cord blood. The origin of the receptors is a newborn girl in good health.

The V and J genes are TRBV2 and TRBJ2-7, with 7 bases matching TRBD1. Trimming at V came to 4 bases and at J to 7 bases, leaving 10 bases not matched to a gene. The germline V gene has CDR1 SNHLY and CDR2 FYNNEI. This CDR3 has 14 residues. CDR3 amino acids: CASSGQGVYNEQYF. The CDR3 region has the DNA TGTGCCAGCAGTGGGCAGGGGGTCTACAATGAGCAGTACTTC.

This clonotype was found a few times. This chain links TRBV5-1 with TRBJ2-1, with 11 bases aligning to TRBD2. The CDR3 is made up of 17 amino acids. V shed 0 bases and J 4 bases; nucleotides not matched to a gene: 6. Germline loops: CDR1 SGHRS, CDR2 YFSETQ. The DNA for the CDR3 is TGCGCCAGCAGCTTGGCCTTCCTAGCGGGGGGTTACAATGAGCAGTTCTTC. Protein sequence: CASSLAFLAGGYNEQFF.

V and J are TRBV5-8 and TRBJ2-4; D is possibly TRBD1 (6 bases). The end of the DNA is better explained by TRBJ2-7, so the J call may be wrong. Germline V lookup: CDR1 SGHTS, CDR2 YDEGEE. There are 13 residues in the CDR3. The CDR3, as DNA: TGTGCCGGCAACTCGGGACACACCTACGAGCAGTACTTC. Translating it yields CAGNSGHTYEQYF.

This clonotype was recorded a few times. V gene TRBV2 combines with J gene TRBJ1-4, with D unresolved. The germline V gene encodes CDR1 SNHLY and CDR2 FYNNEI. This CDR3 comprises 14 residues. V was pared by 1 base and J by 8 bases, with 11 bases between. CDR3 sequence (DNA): TGTGCCAGCAGTGAAGGGAGGTCCAACGAAAAACTGTTTTTT. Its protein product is CASSEGRSNEKLFF.

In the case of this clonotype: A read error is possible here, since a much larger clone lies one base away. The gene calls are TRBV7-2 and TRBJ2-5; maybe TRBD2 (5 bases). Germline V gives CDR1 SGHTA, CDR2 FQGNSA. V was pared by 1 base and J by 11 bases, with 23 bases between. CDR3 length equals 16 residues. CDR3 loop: CASSLVSVSSYNEQYF. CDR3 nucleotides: TGTGCCAGCAGCTTAGTTAGCGTGAGCTCCTACAATGAGCAGTACTTC.

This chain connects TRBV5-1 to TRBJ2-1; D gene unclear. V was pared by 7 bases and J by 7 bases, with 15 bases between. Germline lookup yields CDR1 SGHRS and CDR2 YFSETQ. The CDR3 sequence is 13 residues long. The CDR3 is CASALGSANEQFF. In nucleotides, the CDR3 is TGCGCCAGCGCCCTGGGAAGCGCAAATGAGCAGTTCTTC.

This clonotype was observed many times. The CDR3 DNA reads as TGTGCCATCAGTGAGGACAGGGACACTGAAGCTTTCTTT. It yields the protein CAISEDRDTEAFF. The chain uses TRBV10-3 and TRBJ1-1; TRBD1 matches 7 bases. Trimming cost V 2 bases and J 3 bases; bases outside gene matches: 0. CDR1 is ENHRY, CDR2 SYGVKD, per germline. The CDR3 consists of 13 residues.

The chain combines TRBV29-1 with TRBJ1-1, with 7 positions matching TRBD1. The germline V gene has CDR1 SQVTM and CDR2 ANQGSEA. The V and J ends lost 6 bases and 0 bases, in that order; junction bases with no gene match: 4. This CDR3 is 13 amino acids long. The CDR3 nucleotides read TGCAGCGTCTCGGACAGGATGAACACTGAAGCTTTCTTT. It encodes CSVSDRMNTEAFF.

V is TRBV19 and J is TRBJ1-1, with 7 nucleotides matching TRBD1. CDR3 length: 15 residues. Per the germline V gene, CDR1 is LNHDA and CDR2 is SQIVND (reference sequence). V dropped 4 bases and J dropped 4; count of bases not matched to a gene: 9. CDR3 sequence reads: CASSTRQGLSTEAFF. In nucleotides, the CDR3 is TGTGCCAGTAGTACCCGACAGGGACTGAGCACTGAAGCTTTCTTT.

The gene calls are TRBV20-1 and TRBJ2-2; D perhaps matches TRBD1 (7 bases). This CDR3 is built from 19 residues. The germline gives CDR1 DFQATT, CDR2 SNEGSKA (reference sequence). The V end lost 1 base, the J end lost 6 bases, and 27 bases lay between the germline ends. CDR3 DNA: TGCAGTGCTAGAGTTCACAGGGGAGTGCGGGATCGGTTCTCCGGGGAGCTGTTTTTT. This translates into CSARVHRGVRDRFSGELFF.

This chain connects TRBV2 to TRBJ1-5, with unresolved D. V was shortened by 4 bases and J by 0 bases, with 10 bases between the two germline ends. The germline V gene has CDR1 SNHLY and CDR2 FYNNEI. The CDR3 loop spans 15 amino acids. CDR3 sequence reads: CASSAPTDSNQPQHF. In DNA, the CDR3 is TGTGCCAGCAGTGCCCCGACGGATAGCAATCAGCCCCAGCATTTT.

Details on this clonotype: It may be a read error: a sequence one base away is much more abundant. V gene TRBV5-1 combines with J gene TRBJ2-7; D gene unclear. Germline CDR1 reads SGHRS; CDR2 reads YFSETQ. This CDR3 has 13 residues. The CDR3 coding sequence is TGCGCCAACAGCTTGCACGCCGCCTACGAGCAGTACTTC. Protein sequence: CANSLHAAYEQYF.

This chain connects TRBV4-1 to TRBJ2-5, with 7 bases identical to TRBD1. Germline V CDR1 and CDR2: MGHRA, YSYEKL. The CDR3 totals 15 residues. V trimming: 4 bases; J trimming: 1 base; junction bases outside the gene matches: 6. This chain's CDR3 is CASSRTGVIQETQYF. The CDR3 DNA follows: TGCGCCAGCAGCCGAACAGGGGTCATCCAAGAGACCCAGTACTTC.

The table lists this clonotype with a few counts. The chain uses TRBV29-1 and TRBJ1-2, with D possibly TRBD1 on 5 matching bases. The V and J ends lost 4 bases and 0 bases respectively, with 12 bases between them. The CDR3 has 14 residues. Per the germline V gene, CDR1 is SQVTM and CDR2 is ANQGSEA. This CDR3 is CSVGYRQANYGYTF. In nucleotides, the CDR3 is TGCAGCGTTGGCTACAGGCAAGCTAACTATGGCTACACCTTC.

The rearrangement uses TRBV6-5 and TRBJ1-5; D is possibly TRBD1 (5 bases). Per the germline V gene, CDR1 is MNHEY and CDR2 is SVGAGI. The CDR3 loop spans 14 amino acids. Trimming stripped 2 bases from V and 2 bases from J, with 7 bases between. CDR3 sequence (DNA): TGTGCCAGCAGTTACCGCAGGGGCAATCAGCCCCAGCATTTT. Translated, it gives CASSYRRGNQPQHF.

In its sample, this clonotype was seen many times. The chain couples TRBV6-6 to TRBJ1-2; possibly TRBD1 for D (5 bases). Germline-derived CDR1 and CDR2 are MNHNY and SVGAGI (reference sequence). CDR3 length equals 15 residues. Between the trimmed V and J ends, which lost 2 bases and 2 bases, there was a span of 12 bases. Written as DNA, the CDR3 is TGTGCCAGCAGTTACGTCGGCAGGGACAACTATGGCTACACCTTC. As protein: CASSYVGRDNYGYTF.

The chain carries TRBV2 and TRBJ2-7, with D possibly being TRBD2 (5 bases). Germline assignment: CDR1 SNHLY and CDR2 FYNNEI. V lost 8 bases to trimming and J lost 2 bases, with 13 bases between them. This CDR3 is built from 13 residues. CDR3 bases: TGTGCCAGCGCGGGCGGCCTTACCTACGAGCAGTACTTC. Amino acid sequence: CASAGGLTYEQYF. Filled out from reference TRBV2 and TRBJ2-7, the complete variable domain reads EPEVTQTPSHQVTQMGQEVILRCVPISNHLYFYWYRQILGQKVEFLVSFYNNEISEKSEIFDDQFSVERPDGSNFTLKIRSTKLEDSAMYFCASAGGLTYEQYFGPGTRLTVT.

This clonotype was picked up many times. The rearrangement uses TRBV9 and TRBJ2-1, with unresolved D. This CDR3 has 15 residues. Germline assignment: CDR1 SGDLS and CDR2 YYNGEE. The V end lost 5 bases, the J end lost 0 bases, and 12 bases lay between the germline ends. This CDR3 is CASSVATSSYNEQFF. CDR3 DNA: TGTGCCAGCAGTGTGGCGACGAGCTCCTACAATGAGCAGTTCTTC.

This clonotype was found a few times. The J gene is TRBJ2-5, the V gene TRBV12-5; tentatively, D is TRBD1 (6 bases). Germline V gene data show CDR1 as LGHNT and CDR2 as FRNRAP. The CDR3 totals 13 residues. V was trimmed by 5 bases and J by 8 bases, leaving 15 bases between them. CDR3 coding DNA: TGTGCTAGTGGTCCAGGGATAGGGGGAACCCAGTACTTC. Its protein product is CASGPGIGGTQYF. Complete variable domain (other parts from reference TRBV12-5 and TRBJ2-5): DARVTQTPRHKVTEMGQEVTMRCQPILGHNTVFWYRQTMMQGLELLAYFRNRAPLDDSGMPKDRFSAEMPDATLATLKIQPSEPRDSAVYFCASGPGIGGTQYFGPGTRLLVL.

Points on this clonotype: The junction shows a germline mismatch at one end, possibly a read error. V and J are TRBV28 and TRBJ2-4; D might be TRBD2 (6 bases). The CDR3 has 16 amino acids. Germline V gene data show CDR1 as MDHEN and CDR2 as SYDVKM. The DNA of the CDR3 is TGTGCCGGCAGCCCCCACGGCGGGGAAGGCAAAAACATTCAGTACTTC. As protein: CAGSPHGGEGKNIQYF.

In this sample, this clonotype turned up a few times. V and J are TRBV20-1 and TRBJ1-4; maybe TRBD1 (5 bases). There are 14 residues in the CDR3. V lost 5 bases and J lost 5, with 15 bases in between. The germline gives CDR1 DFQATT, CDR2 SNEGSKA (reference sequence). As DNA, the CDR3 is TGCAGTGCTCCCCTCCGGGACGGCAATGAAAAACTGTTTTTT. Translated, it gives CSAPLRDGNEKLFF.

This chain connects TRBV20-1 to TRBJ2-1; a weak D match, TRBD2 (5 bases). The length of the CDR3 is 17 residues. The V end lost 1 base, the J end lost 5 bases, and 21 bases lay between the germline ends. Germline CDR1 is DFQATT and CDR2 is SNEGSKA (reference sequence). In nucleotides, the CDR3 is TGCAGTGCTAGAGCCCCCCCCCCAAGGAGGTCGAACAATGAGCAGTTCTTC. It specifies CSARAPPPRRSNNEQFF.

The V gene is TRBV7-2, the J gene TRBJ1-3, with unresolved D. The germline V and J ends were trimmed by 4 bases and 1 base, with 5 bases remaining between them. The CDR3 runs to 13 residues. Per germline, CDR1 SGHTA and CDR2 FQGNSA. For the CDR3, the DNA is TGTGCCAGCAGCTGGTTTTCTGGAAACACCATATATTTT. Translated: CASSWFSGNTIYF.

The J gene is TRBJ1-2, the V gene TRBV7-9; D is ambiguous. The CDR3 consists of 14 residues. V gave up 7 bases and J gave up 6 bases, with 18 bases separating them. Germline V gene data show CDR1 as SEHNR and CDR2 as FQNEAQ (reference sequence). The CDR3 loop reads CASNFRTAQDGYTF. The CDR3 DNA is TGTGCCAGCAACTTTCGAACAGCTCAAGATGGCTACACCTTC.

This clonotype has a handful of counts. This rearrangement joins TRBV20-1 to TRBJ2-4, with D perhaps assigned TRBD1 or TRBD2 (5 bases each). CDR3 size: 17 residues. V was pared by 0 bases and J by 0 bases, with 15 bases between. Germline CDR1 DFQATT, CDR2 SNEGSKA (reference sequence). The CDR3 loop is CSAREVGRVLAKNIQYF. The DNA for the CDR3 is TGCAGTGCTAGAGAGGTGGGGCGGGTCCTAGCCAAAAACATTCAGTACTTC.

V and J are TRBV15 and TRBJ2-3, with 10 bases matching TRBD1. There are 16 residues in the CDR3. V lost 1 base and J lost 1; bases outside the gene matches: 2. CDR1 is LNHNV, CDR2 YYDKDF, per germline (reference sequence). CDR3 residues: CATSRGGTGGTDTQYF. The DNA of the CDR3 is TGTGCCACCAGCAGAGGGGGGACAGGGGGCACAGATACGCAGTATTTT.

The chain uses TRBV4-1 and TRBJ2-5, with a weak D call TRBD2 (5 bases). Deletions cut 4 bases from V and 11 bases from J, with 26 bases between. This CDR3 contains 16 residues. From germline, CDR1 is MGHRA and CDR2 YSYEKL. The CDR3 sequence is CASSPRAGLAKNVQYF. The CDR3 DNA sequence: TGCGCCAGCAGCCCCCGAGCAGGCCTAGCCAAAAACGTTCAGTACTTC.

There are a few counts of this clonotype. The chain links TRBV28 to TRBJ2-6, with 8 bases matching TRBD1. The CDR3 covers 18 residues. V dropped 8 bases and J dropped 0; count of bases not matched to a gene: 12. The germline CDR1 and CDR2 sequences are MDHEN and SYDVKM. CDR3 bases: TGTGCCAGCGTTACGGGACAGGCCCGTCTCTCTGGGGCCAACGTCCTGACTTTC. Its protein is CASVTGQARLSGANVLTF.

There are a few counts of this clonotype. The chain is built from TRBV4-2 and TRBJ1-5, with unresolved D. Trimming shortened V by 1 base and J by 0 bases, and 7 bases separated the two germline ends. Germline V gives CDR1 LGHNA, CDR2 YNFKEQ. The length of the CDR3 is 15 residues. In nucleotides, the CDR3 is TGTGCCAGCAGCCAAGGCCGGTTTAGCAATCAGCCCCAGCATTTT. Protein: CASSQGRFSNQPQHF.

CDR3 protein: CATSDFQGSTDTQYF. The CDR3 region has the DNA TGTGCCACCAGTGATTTCCAGGGAAGCACAGATACGCAGTATTTT. This chain links TRBV24-1 with TRBJ2-3; possibly TRBD1 for D (5 bases). The germline V and J ends were trimmed by 1 base and 0 bases, with 7 bases remaining between them. The CDR3 loop spans 15 amino acids. Germline V gene data show CDR1 as KGHDR and CDR2 as SFDVKD.

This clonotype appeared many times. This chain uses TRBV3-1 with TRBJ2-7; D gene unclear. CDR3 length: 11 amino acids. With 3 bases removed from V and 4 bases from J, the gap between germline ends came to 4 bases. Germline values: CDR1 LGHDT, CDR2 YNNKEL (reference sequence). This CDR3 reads CASSQRYEQYF. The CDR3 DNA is TGTGCCAGCAGCCAGCGGTACGAGCAGTACTTC.

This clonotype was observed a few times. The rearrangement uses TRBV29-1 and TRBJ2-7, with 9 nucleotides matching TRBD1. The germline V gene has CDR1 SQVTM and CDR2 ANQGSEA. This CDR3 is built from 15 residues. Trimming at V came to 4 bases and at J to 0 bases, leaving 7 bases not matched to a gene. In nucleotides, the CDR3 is TGCAGCGTTGGGGGGGGGACAGGGAGCTCCTACGAGCAGTACTTC. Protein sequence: CSVGGGTGSSYEQYF.